This is a list of T cell receptor beta chains from one sample in a study of T cells after yellow fever vaccination. TCRdb processed the 5' RACE reads anew with MiXCR; each CDR3 protein has one entry. This sample has fewer than 350,000 distinct CDR3 sequences, with over 8% found just once. The sample here was PBMCs, taken on the day of the first yellow fever vaccination. These receptors were obtained from a man aged 18 to 29 who received the YFV17D yellow fever vaccine. The CDR3 runs from the conserved cysteine through the conserved F or W. A D gene is named only where the DNA matches it firmly. Rows may omit the clone size; those that give it use once, few, many or a size class.

d_call cdr3_length clone_size j_call v_call cdr3_nt cdr3_aa
- 14 - TRBJ2-5 TRBV7-2 TGTGCCAGCAGCTCCCCGCCCCTCAGGGAGACCCAGTACTTC CASSSPPLRETQYF
TRBD1 20 - TRBJ2-3 TRBV6-2/TRBV6-3 TGTGCCAGCAGTTACTGGGCAGGGGGCGTAGGGGGCCGCACGACAGATACGCAGTATTTT CASSYWAGGVGGRTTDTQYF
- 14 - TRBJ2-1 TRBV6-2/TRBV6-3 TGTGCCAGCAGTACCTTTCAGCGCCACAATGAGCAGTTCTTC CASSTFQRHNEQFF
- 15 - TRBJ2-6 TRBV7-2 TGTGCCAGCAGGAGACTCGGGGGTGGGGCCAACGTCCTGACTTTC CASRRLGGGANVLTF
- 12 - TRBJ2-1 TRBV5-4 TGTGCCAGCAGCTTGGTCCGGAATGAGCAGTTCTTC CASSLVRNEQFF
- 17 many TRBJ2-7 TRBV5-1 TGCGCCAGCAGCACCCCAGCAATCGTACAGGGCTCCTACGAGCAGTACTTC CASSTPAIVQGSYEQYF
- 14 - TRBJ1-6 TRBV7-9 TGTGCCAGCAGCTTATCGGCCGGACAATCACCCCTCCACTTT CASSLSAGQSPLHF
- 17 once TRBJ2-1 TRBV3-1 TGTACCTTCCGCCGAGGATCTCGGACGGAATCGTGGAATGAGCAGTTCTTC CTFRRGSRTESWNEQFF
- 12 - TRBJ2-5 TRBV7-2 TGTGCCAGCAGCTCCCGGGCGGGGACCCAGTACTTC CASSSRAGTQYF
- 17 - TRBJ2-3 TRBV5-5 TGTGCCAGCAGCTTGCCCGGTCCGGGGTGGCTGACAGATACGCAGTATTTT CASSLPGPGWLTDTQYF
TRBD2 15 many TRBJ2-4 TRBV3-1 TGTGCCAGCAGCCAACTCAGCGGGGGGGTTAACATTCAGTACTTC CASSQLSGGVNIQYF
TRBD1 15 few TRBJ2-1 TRBV5-5 TGTGCCAGCAGCCGAACAGGGGGACCCTACAATGAGCAGTTCTTC CASSRTGGPYNEQFF
TRBD2 15 - TRBJ2-5 TRBV4-1 TGCGCCAGCAGCCAGGGCCGGGGGGGCTCAGAGACCCAGTACTTC CASSQGRGGSETQYF
- 14 - TRBJ2-7 TRBV3-1 TGTGCCAGCAGCGTAACGGGACCGGACGTCGAGCAGTACTTC CASSVTGPDVEQYF
- 12 few TRBJ2-1 TRBV28 TGTGCCAGCAGTTTCCGGGTCCATGAGCAGTTCTTC CASSFRVHEQFF
- 14 few TRBJ1-6 TRBV7-9 TGTGCCAGCAGCTTAGAAACCAGGAATTCACCCCTCCACTTT CASSLETRNSPLHF
- 15 - TRBJ1-5 TRBV20-1 TGCAGTGCCACGGGTCCCCCAGACCGTTATCAGCCCCAGCATTTT CSATGPPDRYQPQHF
TRBD2 16 few TRBJ2-1 TRBV5-1 TGCGCCAGCACCAAACTTAGCGGGGGGGCGAACAATGAGCAGTTCTTC CASTKLSGGANNEQFF
- 11 few TRBJ1-2 TRBV7-9 TGTGCCAGCAGCTTAAAGGCTGGCTACACCTTC CASSLKAGYTF
- 13 many TRBJ1-6 TRBV7-2 TGTGCCAGCAGCTCCAATAGAAATTCACCCCTCCACTTT CASSSNRNSPLHF
- 15 - TRBJ2-2 TRBV7-2 TGTGCCAGCAGCCGGACGGCAAACTCGCCCGGGGAGCTGTTTTTT CASSRTANSPGELFF
- 11 few TRBJ2-7 TRBV29-1 TGCAGCGTTACAGGGCCCTACGAGCAGTACTTC CSVTGPYEQYF
- 14 few TRBJ2-5 TRBV20-1 TGCAGTGCTACCCGGGACGCCCAACAAGAGACCCAGTACTTC CSATRDAQQETQYF
- 19 few TRBJ2-1 TRBV20-1 TGCAGTGCTTCTCTTCCTTCGGCGACAGCCAAACTTTGGTCTTATGAGCAGTTCTTC CSASLPSATAKLWSYEQFF
- 14 - TRBJ2-7 TRBV7-6 TGTGCCAGCAGCCCCGAGGGGCAGTCCTACGAGCAGTACTTC CASSPEGQSYEQYF
- 13 - TRBJ2-3 TRBV7-3 TGTGCCAGCAGCCCCCCGGACACAGATACGCAGTATTTT CASSPPDTDTQYF
- 14 few TRBJ2-3 TRBV6-1 TGTGCCCCGGGGTACGGACGTTCCACAGATACGCAGTATTTT CAPGYGRSTDTQYF
- 14 - TRBJ2-7 TRBV12-3/TRBV12-4 TGTGCCAGCAGTACCCGTTGGTACCCCTACGAGCAGTACTTC CASSTRWYPYEQYF
- 15 once TRBJ2-3 TRBV19 TGTGCCAGTAGTATCATCCGGGTCGGCACAGATACGCTGTATTTT CASSIIRVGTDTLYF
- 13 few TRBJ2-2 TRBV6-5 TGTGCCAGCAGTTACTCGATTGGCGGGGAGCTGTTTTTT CASSYSIGGELFF
- 15 few TRBJ2-1 TRBV20-1 TGCAGTGCTCCCCGAACAGGTTTAATCAGGAATGAGCAGTTCTTC CSAPRTGLIRNEQFF
TRBD1 14 - TRBJ2-3 TRBV6-5 TGTGCCAGCAGTTACGGGACAGTCACAGATACGCAGTATTTT CASSYGTVTDTQYF
TRBD1 12 few TRBJ1-2 TRBV20-1 TGCAGTGCCACGGACAGGGGCTATGGCTACACCTTC CSATDRGYGYTF
- 12 - TRBJ2-5 TRBV6-5 TGTGCCAGCAGTTACGGGAAAGAGACCCAGTACTTC CASSYGKETQYF
- 15 few TRBJ2-1 TRBV28 TGTGCCAGCAGTTTATGGCACGGGGGCCCCAATGAGCAGTTCTTC CASSLWHGGPNEQFF
- 15 - TRBJ2-3 TRBV5-1 TGCGCCAGCAGCTTGGTCGCGGGGACCACAGATACGCAGTATTTT CASSLVAGTTDTQYF
- 19 - TRBJ2-5 TRBV11-1 TGTGCCAGCAGCTTCCTTCCGACAGGCAAGGAGGTGGTCAGTGAGACCCAGTACTTC CASSFLPTGKEVVSETQYF
TRBD1 17 - TRBJ1-2 TRBV7-8 TGTGCCAGCAGCTTAGTCCCCGGACAGGTCTTTAACTATGGCTACACCTTC CASSLVPGQVFNYGYTF
- 14 - TRBJ1-2 TRBV30 TGTGCCTGGACACGAACGGGGGAGGACTATGGCTACACCTTC CAWTRTGEDYGYTF
- 16 few TRBJ1-3 TRBV27 TGTGCCAGCAGTTTATCGAAGATGCTCTCTGGAAACACCATATATTTT CASSLSKMLSGNTIYF
- 13 - TRBJ2-5 TRBV15 TGTGCCACTGGGGAGGCTGGGCAAGAGACCCAGTACTTC CATGEAGQETQYF
TRBD1 16 - TRBJ2-1 TRBV5-1 TGCGCCAGCAGCCCATACGGACAGGGGGCAACAGGTGAGCAGTTCTTC CASSPYGQGATGEQFF
- 14 - TRBJ1-2 TRBV29-1 TGCAGCGTTGAAGATCTTCCGACTAACTATGGCTACACCTTC CSVEDLPTNYGYTF
- 15 many TRBJ2-2 TRBV5-1 TGCGCCAGCAGCTCCGGGACTCCGAACACCGGGGAGCTGTTTTTT CASSSGTPNTGELFF
TRBD1 15 - TRBJ2-7 TRBV7-8 TGTGCCAGCAGCTTATCGTCGGGACAGCTTGACGAGCAGTACTTC CASSLSSGQLDEQYF
- 12 many TRBJ2-5 TRBV12-3/TRBV12-4 TGTGCCAGCGGTGGGCATGAAGAGACCCAGTACTTC CASGGHEETQYF
- 15 few TRBJ1-1 TRBV7-2 TGTGCCAGCAGCTCGATGTCCCAGGGGAACACTGAAGCTTTCTTT CASSSMSQGNTEAFF
- 15 few TRBJ1-4 TRBV20-1 TGCAGTGCTAGAGATTCGGGGGCGGCTAATGAAAAACTGTTTTTT CSARDSGAANEKLFF
- 15 - TRBJ2-2 TRBV20-1 TGCAGTGCTAGAGATACCCCGGGGTACACCGGGGAGCTGTTTTTT CSARDTPGYTGELFF
TRBD1 14 - TRBJ1-1 TRBV6-2/TRBV6-3 TGTGCCAGCACCCAGACAGGGGAATTCACTGAAGCTTTCTTT CASTQTGEFTEAFF
- 14 few TRBJ1-1 TRBV9 TGTGCCAGCAGCGTAGACTATGGGAGCACTGAAGCTTTCTTT CASSVDYGSTEAFF